The rows below give T cell receptor beta chains drawn from one sample of a study of monozygotic twins with inflammatory bowel disease. TCRdb reprocessed the 5' RACE reads; each CDR3 protein has one entry and no DNA is given. The sample has around 380,000 distinct CDR3 sequences. The material sequenced was blood. These TCRs come from a human donor with ulcerative colitis or Crohn's disease, or a healthy co-twin of an affected twin (not recorded which). The CDR3 runs from the conserved cysteine through the conserved F or W.

12	TRBV7-8	TRBJ2-2	CAHRLDTGELFF
16	TRBV7-9	TRBJ2-7	CASSPASGTKLYEQYF
14	TRBV7-9	TRBJ1-2	CASSLATGYYGYTF
17	TRBV3-1	TRBJ1-3	CASSQGIGPRGGNTIYF
19	TRBV30	TRBJ2-3	CAWSVPRLAGGLLTDTQYF
13	TRBV12-3/TRBV12-4	TRBJ2-7	CASSLFSGREQYF
15	TRBV12-3/TRBV12-4	TRBJ1-2	CASSLTSGALYGYTF
15	TRBV5-1	TRBJ1-1	CASTPGGGFGTEAFF
13	TRBV15	TRBJ1-5	CATSRDPNQPQHF
15	TRBV6-5	TRBJ2-3	CASSYLARGPDTQYF
15	TRBV6-1	TRBJ1-2	CASRPVGQGAVGYTF
15	TRBV2	TRBJ2-7	CASTPKRHSSYEQYF
15	TRBV7-2	TRBJ2-1	CASSLSSGGIYEQFF
18	TRBV6-1	TRBJ1-5	CASSEWDSHVTSNQPQHF